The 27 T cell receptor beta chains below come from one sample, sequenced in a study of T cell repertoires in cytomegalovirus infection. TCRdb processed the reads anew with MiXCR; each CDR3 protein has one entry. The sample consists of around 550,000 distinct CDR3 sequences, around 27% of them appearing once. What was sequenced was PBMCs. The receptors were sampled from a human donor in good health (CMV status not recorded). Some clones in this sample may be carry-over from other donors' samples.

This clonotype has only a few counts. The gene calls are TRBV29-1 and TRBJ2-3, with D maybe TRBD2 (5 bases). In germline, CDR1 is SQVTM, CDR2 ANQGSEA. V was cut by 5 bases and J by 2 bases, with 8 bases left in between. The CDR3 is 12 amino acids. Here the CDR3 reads CSVPAATDTQYF. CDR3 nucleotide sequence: TGCAGCGTTCCAGCGGCCACAGATACGCAGTATTTT.

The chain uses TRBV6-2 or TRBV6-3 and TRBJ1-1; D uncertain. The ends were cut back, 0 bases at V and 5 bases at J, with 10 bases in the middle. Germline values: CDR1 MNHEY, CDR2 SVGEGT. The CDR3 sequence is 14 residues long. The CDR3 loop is CASSYSKKRTEAFF. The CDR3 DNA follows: TGTGCCAGCAGTTACTCCAAAAAAAGAACTGAAGCTTTCTTT.

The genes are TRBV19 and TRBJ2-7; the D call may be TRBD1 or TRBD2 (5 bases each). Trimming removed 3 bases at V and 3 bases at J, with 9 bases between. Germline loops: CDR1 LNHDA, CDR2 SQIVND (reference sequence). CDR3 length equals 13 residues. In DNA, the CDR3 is TGTGCCAGTAGTATGGGGGTCGGCTACGAGCAGTACGTC. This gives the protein CASSMGVGYEQYV.

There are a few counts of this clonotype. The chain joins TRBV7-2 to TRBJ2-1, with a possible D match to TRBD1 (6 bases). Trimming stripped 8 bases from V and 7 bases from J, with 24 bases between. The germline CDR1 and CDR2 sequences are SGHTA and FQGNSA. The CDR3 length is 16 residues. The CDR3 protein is CASLTSADVQGNEQFF. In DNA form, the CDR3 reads TGTGCCAGCCTGACGTCGGCGGACGTCCAGGGGAATGAGCAGTTCTTC. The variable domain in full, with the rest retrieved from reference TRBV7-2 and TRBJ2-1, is GAGVSQSPSNKVTEKGKDVELRCDPISGHTALYWYRQSLGQGLEFLIYFQGNSAPDKSGLPSDRFSAERTGGSVSTLTIQRTQQEDSAVYLCASLTSADVQGNEQFFGPGTRLTVL.

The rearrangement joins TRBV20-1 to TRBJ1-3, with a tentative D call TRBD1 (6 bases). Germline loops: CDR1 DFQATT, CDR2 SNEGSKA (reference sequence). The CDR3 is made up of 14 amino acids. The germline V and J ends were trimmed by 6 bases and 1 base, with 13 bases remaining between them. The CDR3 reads CSAGPQGSGNTIYF. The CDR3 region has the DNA TGCAGTGCAGGTCCACAGGGTTCTGGAAACACCATATATTTT.

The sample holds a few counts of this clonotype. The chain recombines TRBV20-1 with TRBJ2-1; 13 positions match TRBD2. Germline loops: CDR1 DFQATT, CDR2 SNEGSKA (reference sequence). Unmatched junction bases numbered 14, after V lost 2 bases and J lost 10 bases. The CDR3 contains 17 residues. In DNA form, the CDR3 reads TGCAGTGCTAGAAAATCGTCCGGACTAGCGGGAGTGGGGGAGCAGTTCTTC. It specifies CSARKSSGLAGVGEQFF.

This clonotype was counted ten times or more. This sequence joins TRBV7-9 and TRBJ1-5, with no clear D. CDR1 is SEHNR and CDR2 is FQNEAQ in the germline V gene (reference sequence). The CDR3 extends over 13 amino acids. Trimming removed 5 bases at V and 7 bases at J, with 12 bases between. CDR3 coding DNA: TGTGCCAGCAGCCCCTCCGGGGAGCAGCCCCAGCATTTT. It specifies CASSPSGEQPQHF.

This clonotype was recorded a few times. CDR3 bases: TGCGCCAGCAGCCAAGCGCAGGGTGGGGGGAGGCCCCAGCATTTT. This encodes CASSQAQGGGRPQHF. The J gene is TRBJ1-5, the V gene TRBV4-1; maybe TRBD1 (5 bases). The CDR3 runs 15 residues. The V and J ends lost 1 base and 9 bases respectively, with 16 bases between them. Germline V CDR1 and CDR2: MGHRA, YSYEKL.

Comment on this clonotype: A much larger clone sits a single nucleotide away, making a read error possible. CDR3 protein: CASSLASGDTDTQYF. DNA of the CDR3: TGTGCCAGCAGCTTAGCTAGCGGGGACACAGATACGCAGTATTTT. V and J are TRBV7-9 and TRBJ2-3, with 8 bases lining up with TRBD2. V dropped 0 bases and J dropped 2; count of bases not matched to a gene: 1. The CDR3 runs 15 residues. Germline CDR1 SEHNR, CDR2 FQNEAQ (reference sequence).

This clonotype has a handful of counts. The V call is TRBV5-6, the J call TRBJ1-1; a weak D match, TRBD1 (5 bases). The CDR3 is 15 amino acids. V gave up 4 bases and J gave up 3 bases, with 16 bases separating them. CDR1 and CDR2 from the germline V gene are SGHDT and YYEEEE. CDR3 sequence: CASSQIWGGDTEAFF. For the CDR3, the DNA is TGTGCCAGCAGCCAAATCTGGGGGGGTGACACTGAAGCTTTCTTT.

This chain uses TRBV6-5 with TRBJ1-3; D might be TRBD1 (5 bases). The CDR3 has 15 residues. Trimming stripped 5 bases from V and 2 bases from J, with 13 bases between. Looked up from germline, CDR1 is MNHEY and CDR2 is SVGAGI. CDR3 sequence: CASSLRDGPGNTIYF. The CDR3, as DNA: TGTGCCAGCAGTCTACGGGACGGGCCTGGAAACACCATATATTTT.

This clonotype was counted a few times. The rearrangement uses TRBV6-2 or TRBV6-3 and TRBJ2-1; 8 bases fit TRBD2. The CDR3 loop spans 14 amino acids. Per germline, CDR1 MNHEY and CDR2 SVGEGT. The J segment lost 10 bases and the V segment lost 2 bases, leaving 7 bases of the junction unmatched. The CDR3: CASSYRASGPEQFF. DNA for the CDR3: TGTGCCAGCAGTTACCGGGCTAGCGGGCCCGAGCAGTTCTTC.

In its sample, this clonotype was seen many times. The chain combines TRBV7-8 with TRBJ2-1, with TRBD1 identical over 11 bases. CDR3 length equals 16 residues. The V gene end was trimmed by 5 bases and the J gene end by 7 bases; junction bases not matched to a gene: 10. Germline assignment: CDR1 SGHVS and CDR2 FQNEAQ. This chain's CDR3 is CASSKRGTGGRNEQFF. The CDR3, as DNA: TGTGCCAGCAGCAAACGTGGGACAGGGGGTAGAAATGAGCAGTTCTTC.

CDR3 residues: CASSPRSSSGSSYNEQFF. DNA of the CDR3: TGTGCCAGCTCACCACGATCCTCTAGCGGGAGCTCCTACAATGAGCAGTTCTTC. The V and J genes are TRBV18 and TRBJ2-1; 10 bases are a match to TRBD2. The CDR3 has 18 amino acids. Germline trimming cut 1 base from V and 0 bases from J; bases unmatched to any gene: 6. Germline CDR1 is KGHSH and CDR2 is LQKENI.

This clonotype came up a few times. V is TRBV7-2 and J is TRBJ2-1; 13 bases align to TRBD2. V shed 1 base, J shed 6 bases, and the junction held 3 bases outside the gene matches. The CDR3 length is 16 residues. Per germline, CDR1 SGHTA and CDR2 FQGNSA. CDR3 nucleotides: TGTGCCAGCAGCTTAGGACTAGCGGGAGGAACCAATGAGCAGTTCTTC. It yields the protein CASSLGLAGGTNEQFF. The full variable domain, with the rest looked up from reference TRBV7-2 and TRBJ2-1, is GAGVSQSPSNKVTEKGKDVELRCDPISGHTALYWYRQSLGQGLEFLIYFQGNSAPDKSGLPSDRFSAERTGGSVSTLTIQRTQQEDSAVYLCASSLGLAGGTNEQFFGPGTRLTVL.

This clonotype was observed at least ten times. CDR3 in amino acids: CASSLAEGYGYTF. For the CDR3, the DNA is TGTGCCAGCAGCTTAGCGGAGGGCTATGGCTACACCTTC. The chain combines TRBV7-2 with TRBJ1-2; no firm D call. The CDR3 loop spans 13 amino acids. The germline gives CDR1 SGHTA, CDR2 FQGNSA. V was cut by 0 bases and J by 4 bases, with 6 bases left in between. Complete variable domain (other parts from reference TRBV7-2 and TRBJ1-2): GAGVSQSPSNKVTEKGKDVELRCDPISGHTALYWYRQSLGQGLEFLIYFQGNSAPDKSGLPSDRFSAERTGGSVSTLTIQRTQQEDSAVYLCASSLAEGYGYTFGSGTRLTVV.

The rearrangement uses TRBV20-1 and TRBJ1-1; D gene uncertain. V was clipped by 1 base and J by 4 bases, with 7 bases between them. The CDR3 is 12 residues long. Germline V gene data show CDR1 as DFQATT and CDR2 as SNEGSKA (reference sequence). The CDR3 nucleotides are TGCAGTGCTAGAGGGCCCCTCACTGAAGCTTTCTTT. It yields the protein CSARGPLTEAFF.

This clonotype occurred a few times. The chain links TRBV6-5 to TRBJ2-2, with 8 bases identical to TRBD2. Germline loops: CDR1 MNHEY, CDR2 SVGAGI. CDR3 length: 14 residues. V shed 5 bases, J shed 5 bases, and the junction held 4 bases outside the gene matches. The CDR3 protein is CASSPGGMTGELFF. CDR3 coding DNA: TGTGCCAGCAGTCCGGGGGGGATGACCGGGGAGCTGTTTTTT.

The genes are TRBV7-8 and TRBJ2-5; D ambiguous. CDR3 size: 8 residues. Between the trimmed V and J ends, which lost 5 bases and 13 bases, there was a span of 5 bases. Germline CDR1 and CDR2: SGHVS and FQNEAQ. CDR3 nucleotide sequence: TGTGCCAGCAGCCCCGGGTACTTC. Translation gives CASSPGYF.

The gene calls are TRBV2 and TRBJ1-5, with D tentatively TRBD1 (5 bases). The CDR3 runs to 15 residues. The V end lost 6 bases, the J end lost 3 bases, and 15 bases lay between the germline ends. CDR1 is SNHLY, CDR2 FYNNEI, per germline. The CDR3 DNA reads TGTGCCAGCAGCGCCCAACAGGTTAACAATCAGCCCCAGCATTTT. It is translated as CASSAQQVNNQPQHF.

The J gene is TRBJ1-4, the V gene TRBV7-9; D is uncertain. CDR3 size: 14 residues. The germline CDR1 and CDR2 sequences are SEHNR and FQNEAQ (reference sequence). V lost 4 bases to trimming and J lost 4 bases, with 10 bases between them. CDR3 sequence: CASSWEMFNEKLFF. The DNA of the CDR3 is TGTGCCAGCAGCTGGGAGATGTTTAATGAAAAACTGTTTTTT.

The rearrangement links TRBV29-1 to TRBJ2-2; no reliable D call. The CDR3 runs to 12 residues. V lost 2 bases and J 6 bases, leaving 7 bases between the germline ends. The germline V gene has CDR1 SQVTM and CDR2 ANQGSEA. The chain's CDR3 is CSVERSAGELFF. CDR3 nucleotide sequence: TGCAGCGTTGAACGGTCGGCCGGGGAGCTGTTTTTT.

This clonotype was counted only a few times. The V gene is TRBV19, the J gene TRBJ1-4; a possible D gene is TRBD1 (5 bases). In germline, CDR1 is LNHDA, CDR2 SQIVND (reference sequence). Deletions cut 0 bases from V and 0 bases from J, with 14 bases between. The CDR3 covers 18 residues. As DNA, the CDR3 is TGTGCCAGTAGTATAGAGCCCTGGGACGGCCCAACTAATGAAAAACTGTTTTTT. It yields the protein CASSIEPWDGPTNEKLFF.

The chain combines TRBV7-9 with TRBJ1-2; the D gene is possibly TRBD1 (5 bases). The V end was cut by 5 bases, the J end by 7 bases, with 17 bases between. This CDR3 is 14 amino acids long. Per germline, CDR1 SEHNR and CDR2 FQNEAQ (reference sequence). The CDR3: CASSRSRDISGYTF. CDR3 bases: TGTGCCAGCAGCCGGAGCAGGGATATAAGTGGCTACACCTTC.

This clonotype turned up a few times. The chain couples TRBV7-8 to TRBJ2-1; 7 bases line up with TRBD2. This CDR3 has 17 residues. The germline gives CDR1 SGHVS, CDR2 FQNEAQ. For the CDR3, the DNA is TGTGCGCCGAAAACCCGCCTAGCGGAAAGCTCCTACAATGAGCAGTTCTTC. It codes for CAPKTRLAESSYNEQFF.

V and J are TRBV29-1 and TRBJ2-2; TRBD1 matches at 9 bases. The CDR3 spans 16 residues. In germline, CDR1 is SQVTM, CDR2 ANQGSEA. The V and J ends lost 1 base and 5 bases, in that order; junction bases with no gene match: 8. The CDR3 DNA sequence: TGCAGCGTTGAAGGAAGGGGACAGGGTGGAACCGGGGAGCTGTTTTTT. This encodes CSVEGRGQGGTGELFF.

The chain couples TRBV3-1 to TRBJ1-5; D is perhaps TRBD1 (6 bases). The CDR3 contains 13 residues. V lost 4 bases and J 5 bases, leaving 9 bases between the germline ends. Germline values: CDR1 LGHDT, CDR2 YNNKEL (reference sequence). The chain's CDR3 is CASSLGQHQPQHF. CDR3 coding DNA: TGTGCCAGCAGCCTAGGACAGCATCAGCCCCAGCATTTT.